This is a list of T cell receptor beta chains from one sample in a study of graft-versus-host responses after intestinal transplantation. Some clones are missing from TCRdb's copy, which holds only in-frame ones; the method was immunoSEQ multiplex PCR. The data contain fewer than 110,000 clones, approximately 94% of them singletons. No antigens are known for them. The material was unstimulated CD8+ T cells sorted from spleen or lymph node cells, obtained before intestinal transplant. The receptors were sampled from a human donor who received an intestinal transplant. The CDR3 runs from the conserved cysteine through the conserved F or W. Each record gives: clone size, D gene, J gene, V gene, CDR3 protein, CDR3 DNA. D genes are given only for firm matches. Clone sizes are given selectively: once, few, many, or a class where the clone is expanded.

abundance: NA; d_gene: TRBD2; j_gene: TRBJ2-3; v_gene: TRBV11-2; CDR3aa: CASSLGTSGKDTQYF; CDR3nt: TGTGCCAGCAGCTTAGGGACTAGCGGGAAGGATACGCAGTATTTT
abundance: NA; d_gene: NA; j_gene: TRBJ1-3; v_gene: TRBV5-4; CDR3aa: CASSLETQGNTIYF; CDR3nt: TGTGCCAGCAGCTTGGAGACACAAGGAAACACCATATATTTT
abundance: NA; d_gene: TRBD2; j_gene: TRBJ2-1; v_gene: TRBV5-4; CDR3aa: CASSATSGDDEQFF; CDR3nt: TGTGCCAGCAGCGCGACTAGCGGGGACGATGAGCAGTTCTTC
abundance: NA; d_gene: NA; j_gene: TRBJ2-3; v_gene: TRBV7-9; CDR3aa: CASSPHTEGGTDTQYF; CDR3nt: TGTGCCAGCAGCCCCCACACGGAGGGGGGCACAGATACGCAGTATTTT
abundance: NA; d_gene: NA; j_gene: TRBJ1-1; v_gene: TRBV5-4; CDR3aa: CASSLRGKNTEAFF; CDR3nt: TGTGCCAGCAGCTTGCGCGGCAAGAACACTGAAGCTTTCTTT
abundance: NA; d_gene: NA; j_gene: TRBJ2-7; v_gene: TRBV7-6; CDR3aa: CASSLGELYEQYF; CDR3nt: TGTGCCAGCAGCTTAGGGGAACTCTACGAGCAGTACTTC
abundance: few; d_gene: NA; j_gene: TRBJ2-7; v_gene: TRBV10-3; CDR3aa: CAISEDGSYEQYF; CDR3nt: TGTGCCATCAGTGAGGACGGTTCCTACGAGCAGTACTTC
abundance: once; d_gene: TRBD1; j_gene: TRBJ1-2; v_gene: TRBV19; CDR3aa: CASSISSGTGLDGYTF; CDR3nt: TGTGCCAGTAGTATCTCTTCCGGGACAGGGCTCGATGGCTACACCTTC
abundance: NA; d_gene: TRBD2; j_gene: TRBJ2-1; v_gene: TRBV9; CDR3aa: CASSAYGGAFPGNEQFF; CDR3nt: TGTGCCAGCAGCGCCTACGGGGGGGCCTTTCCCGGGAATGAGCAGTTCTTC
abundance: NA; d_gene: NA; j_gene: TRBJ2-7; v_gene: TRBV19; CDR3aa: CASSIGNEQYF; CDR3nt: TGTGCCAGTAGTATTGGTAACGAGCAGTACTTC
abundance: NA; d_gene: TRBD2; j_gene: TRBJ2-1; v_gene: TRBV6-1; CDR3aa: CASSVLAGGHNEQFF; CDR3nt: TGTGCCAGCAGCGTTCTAGCGGGGGGCCACAATGAGCAGTTCTTC
abundance: NA; d_gene: TRBD1; j_gene: TRBJ1-2; v_gene: TRBV27; CDR3aa: CASSPQGENGYTF; CDR3nt: TGTGCCAGCAGTCCTCAGGGGGAAAATGGCTACACCTTC
abundance: once; d_gene: NA; j_gene: TRBJ2-7; v_gene: TRBV5-8; CDR3aa: CASSLAQGSVYEQYF; CDR3nt: TGTGCCAGCAGCTTGGCCCAGGGTAGTGTCTACGAGCAGTACTTC
abundance: NA; d_gene: TRBD2; j_gene: TRBJ2-1; v_gene: TRBV9; CDR3aa: CASSKTLAGGKNEQFF; CDR3nt: TGTGCCAGCAGTAAGACCCTAGCGGGGGGGAAGAATGAGCAGTTCTTC
abundance: NA; d_gene: TRBD1; j_gene: TRBJ1-2; v_gene: TRBV27; CDR3aa: CASSLRADRAQYGYTF; CDR3nt: TGTGCCAGCAGTTTAAGAGCGGACAGGGCTCAGTATGGCTACACCTTC
abundance: NA; d_gene: NA; j_gene: TRBJ2-7; v_gene: TRBV7-7; CDR3aa: CASATGTGDEQYF; CDR3nt: TGTGCCAGTGCGACAGGTACGGGAGACGAGCAGTACTTC
abundance: NA; d_gene: NA; j_gene: TRBJ2-5; v_gene: TRBV29-1; CDR3aa: CSVEGLAGPGQETQYF; CDR3nt: TGCAGCGTTGAGGGGCTGGCGGGCCCCGGGCAAGAGACCCAGTACTTC
abundance: NA; d_gene: NA; j_gene: TRBJ1-2; v_gene: TRBV5-1; CDR3aa: CASSTLQGNYGYTF; CDR3nt: TGCGCCAGCAGCACCTTGCAGGGAAACTATGGCTACACCTTC
abundance: NA; d_gene: TRBD2; j_gene: TRBJ2-5; v_gene: TRBV7-8; CDR3aa: CASTSSLAGPETQYF; CDR3nt: TGTGCCAGCACCTCCTCCTTAGCGGGCCCAGAGACCCAGTACTTC
abundance: NA; d_gene: NA; j_gene: TRBJ1-6; v_gene: TRBV27; CDR3aa: CASGPQNSPLHF; CDR3nt: TGTGCCAGCGGACCCCAGAATTCACCCCTCCACTTT
abundance: NA; d_gene: TRBD1; j_gene: TRBJ1-2; v_gene: TRBV6-5; CDR3aa: CASQDRVDGYTF; CDR3nt: TGTGCCAGCCAGGACAGGGTCGATGGCTACACCTTC
abundance: NA; d_gene: NA; j_gene: TRBJ2-7; v_gene: TRBV5-4; CDR3aa: CASSLWGDYEQYF; CDR3nt: TGTGCCAGCAGCTTGTGGGGGGACTACGAGCAGTACTTC
abundance: NA; d_gene: NA; j_gene: TRBJ2-7; v_gene: TRBV5-1; CDR3aa: CASSLLGNSYEQYF; CDR3nt: TGCGCCAGCAGCTTACTGGGGAACTCCTACGAGCAGTACTTC
abundance: NA; d_gene: NA; j_gene: TRBJ2-7; v_gene: TRBV5-4; CDR3aa: CASSLRISVPYEQYF; CDR3nt: TGTGCCAGCAGCTTGCGTATTTCTGTTCCCTACGAGCAGTACTTC
abundance: NA; d_gene: NA; j_gene: TRBJ2-7; v_gene: TRBV5-1; CDR3aa: CASSLAGSYEQYF; CDR3nt: TGCGCCAGCAGCTTGGCGGGCTCCTACGAGCAGTACTTC
abundance: few; d_gene: NA; j_gene: TRBJ2-7; v_gene: TRBV4-1; CDR3aa: CASSQDGNEQYF; CDR3nt: TGCGCCAGCAGCCAAGACGGGAACGAGCAGTACTTC
abundance: NA; d_gene: NA; j_gene: TRBJ1-1; v_gene: TRBV10-3; CDR3aa: CATANGPYADTEAFF; CDR3nt: TGTGCCACCGCAAACGGACCCTATGCGGACACTGAAGCTTTCTTT
abundance: NA; d_gene: NA; j_gene: TRBJ2-6; v_gene: TRBV19; CDR3aa: CASKSGANVLTF; CDR3nt: TGTGCCAGTAAGTCGGGGGCCAACGTCCTGACTTTC
abundance: NA; d_gene: NA; j_gene: TRBJ2-2; v_gene: TRBV6-6; CDR3aa: CASSYVNTGELFF; CDR3nt: TGTGCCAGCAGTTACGTTAACACCGGGGAGCTGTTTTTT
abundance: NA; d_gene: TRBD1; j_gene: TRBJ2-5; v_gene: TRBV9; CDR3aa: CASTAYEGQGAETQYF; CDR3nt: TGTGCCAGCACCGCGTATGAGGGCCAGGGGGCAGAGACCCAGTACTTC
abundance: NA; d_gene: TRBD2; j_gene: TRBJ2-7; v_gene: TRBV4-1; CDR3aa: CASSPLLAGDHDRDF; CDR3nt: TGCGCCAGCAGCCCCTTACTAGCGGGGGATCACGATAGGGACTTC
abundance: NA; d_gene: NA; j_gene: TRBJ1-5; v_gene: TRBV4-1; CDR3aa: CASSYTLGGNQPQHF; CDR3nt: TGCGCCAGCAGTTACACCCTGGGCGGCAATCAGCCCCAGCATTTT